Listed here is a single T cell receptor (beta chain). Its antigen is not identified. Using its own MiXCR run on the 5' RACE reads, TCRdb lists one record per CDR3 protein. The sample gives around 30,000 distinct CDR3 sequences, around 22% of which show up once; roughly 4.5% is in the top ten. General study results and limits: Greatest tumor Treg TCR overlap was with tumor naive CD4+ cells.

Germline loops: CDR1 DFQATT, CDR2 SNEGSKA (reference sequence). The CDR3 length is 15 residues. V lost 1 base and J 0 bases, leaving 11 bases between the germline ends. The chain couples TRBV20-1 to TRBJ2-3; no clear D gene. Sequencing was performed on memory CD4+ T cells sorted from blood. This sample's subset: memory CD4+ T cells, CD4+CD45RO+CD25-. The TCR sequence derives from a female donor with breast cancer. CDR3 residues: CSARGIGISTDTQYF. The CDR3 DNA sequence: TGCAGTGCTAGAGGCATTGGGATTAGCACAGATACGCAGTATTTT.